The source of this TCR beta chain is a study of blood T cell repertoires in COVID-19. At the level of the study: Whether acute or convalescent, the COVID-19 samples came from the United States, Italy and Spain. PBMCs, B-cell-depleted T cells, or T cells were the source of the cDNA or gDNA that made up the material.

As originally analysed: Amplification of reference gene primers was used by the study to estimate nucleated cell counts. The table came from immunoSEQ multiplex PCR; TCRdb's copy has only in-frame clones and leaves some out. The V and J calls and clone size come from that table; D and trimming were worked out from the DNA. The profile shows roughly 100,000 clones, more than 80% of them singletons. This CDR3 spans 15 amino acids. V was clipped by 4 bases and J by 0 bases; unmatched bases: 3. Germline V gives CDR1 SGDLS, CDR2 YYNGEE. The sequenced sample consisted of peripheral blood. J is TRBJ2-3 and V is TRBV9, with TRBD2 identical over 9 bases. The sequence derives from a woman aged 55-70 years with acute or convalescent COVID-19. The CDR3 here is CASSITSGSTDTQYF. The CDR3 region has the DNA TGTGCCAGCAGCATAACTAGCGGGAGCACAGATACGCAGTATTTT.